This TCR beta chain came from a study of cytomegalovirus exposure and HLA in healthy donors. Study results and caveats: Overall, around 160 TCR beta chains were annotated as cytomegalovirus-associated. In a later analysis, compared with equally common non-associated chains, HLA-associated beta chains were more expanded. Among the sequence variants, a highly shared cluster was likely an artifact of sequencing.

On this clone: Its specificity is not known.

Whereas donors were nominally healthy upon sampling, unrecorded immune exposures were probable. PCR involved 60 Vbeta and 13 Jbeta primers. Sequenced by immunoSEQ multiplex PCR; TCRdb stores in-frame clones only, minus some. The table records approximately 170,000 clones, 68% of them present only once. J lost 4 bases, V lost 0 bases, and 7 bases had no gene match. The CDR3 extends over 16 amino acids. CDR1 SGHNT and CDR2 YYREEE come from the germline V gene (reference sequence). Sequencing input: PBMCs. This receptor was taken from a man aged 50-59 years in good health and CMV-seronegative. The rearrangement links TRBV5-4 to TRBJ2-1, with 7 positions matching TRBD2. The CDR3 bases are TGTGCCAGCAGCTTGGCCAAGCGGGGCGATTACAATGAGCAGTTCTTC. The encoded protein is CASSLAKRGDYNEQFF.